The source of this TCR beta chain is a study of shared clonotypes between healthy human individuals. Study-level results: It was only blood that was sampled, and tissue repertoires likely differ.

Germline V lookup: CDR1 SNHLY, CDR2 FYNNEI. This CDR3 comprises 15 residues. V shed 8 bases and J 5 bases; nucleotides not matched to a gene: 11. Data came from immunoSEQ multiplex PCR; TCRdb stores just in-frame clones and leaves some out. The sample holds roughly 1,500,000 clones; 95% to 99% are singletons and the top ten take roughly 0.45%. Regarding this clone: Its specificity is unknown.

This sequence joins TRBV2 and TRBJ2-7; TRBD2 aligns across 11 bases. Sequencing was done on a sample of naive CD4+ T cells sorted from blood. Subset specified: CD45RA+ positively selected. The TCR comes from a man aged 30 to 45 in good health. As DNA, the CDR3 is TGTGCCAGCGAGCTAGCGGGAGGAGACTACGACGAGCAGTACTTC. The encoded protein is CASELAGGDYDEQYF.